This T cell receptor (beta chain) was observed in a study of blood T cell repertoires in COVID-19. CDR3 length equals 15 residues. Germline-derived CDR1 and CDR2 are SEHNR and FQNEAQ (reference sequence). V lost 3 bases to trimming and J lost 2 bases, with 13 bases between them. The data were produced by immunoSEQ multiplex PCR, yet TCRdb's version contains in-frame clones alone and is incomplete. The sample yields roughly 180,000 clones, approximately 87% seen once. The chain employs TRBV7-9 and TRBJ1-2; a possible D gene is TRBD1 (6 bases). This receptor was taken from a woman between 45 and 60 years old who had recovered from COVID-19. Source material: PBMCs or T cells enriched from blood (not recorded which). CDR3 residues: CASSLRQDQNYGYTF. CDR3 nucleotide sequence: TGTGCCAGCAGCTTGAGACAGGACCAAAACTATGGCTACACCTTC.